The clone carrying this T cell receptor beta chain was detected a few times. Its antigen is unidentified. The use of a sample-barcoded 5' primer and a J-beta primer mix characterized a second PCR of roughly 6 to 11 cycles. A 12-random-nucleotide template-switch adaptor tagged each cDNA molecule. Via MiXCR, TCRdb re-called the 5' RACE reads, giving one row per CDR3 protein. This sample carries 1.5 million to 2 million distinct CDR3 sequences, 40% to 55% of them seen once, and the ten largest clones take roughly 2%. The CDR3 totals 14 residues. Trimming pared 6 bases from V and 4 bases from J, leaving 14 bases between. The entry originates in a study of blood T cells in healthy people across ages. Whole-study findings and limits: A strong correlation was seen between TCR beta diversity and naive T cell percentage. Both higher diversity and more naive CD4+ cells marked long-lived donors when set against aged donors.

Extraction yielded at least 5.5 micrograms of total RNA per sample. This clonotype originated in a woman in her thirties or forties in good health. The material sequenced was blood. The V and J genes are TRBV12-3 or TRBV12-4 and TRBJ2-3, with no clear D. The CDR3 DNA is TGTGCCAGCAGAACTGGGTGGGCCTCAGATACGCAGTATTTT. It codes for CASRTGWASDTQYF.